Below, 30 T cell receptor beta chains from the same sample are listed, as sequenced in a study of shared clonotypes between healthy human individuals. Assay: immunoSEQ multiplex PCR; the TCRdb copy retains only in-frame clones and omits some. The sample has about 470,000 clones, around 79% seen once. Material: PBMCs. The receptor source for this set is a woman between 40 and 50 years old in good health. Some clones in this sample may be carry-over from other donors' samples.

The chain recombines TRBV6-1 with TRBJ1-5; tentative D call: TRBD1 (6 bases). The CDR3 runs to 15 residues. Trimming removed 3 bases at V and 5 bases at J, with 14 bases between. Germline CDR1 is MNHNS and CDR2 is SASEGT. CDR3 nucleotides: TGTGCCAGCAGTGAGGGAGGGGGGCCTTATCAGCCCCAGCATTTT. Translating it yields CASSEGGGPYQPQHF.

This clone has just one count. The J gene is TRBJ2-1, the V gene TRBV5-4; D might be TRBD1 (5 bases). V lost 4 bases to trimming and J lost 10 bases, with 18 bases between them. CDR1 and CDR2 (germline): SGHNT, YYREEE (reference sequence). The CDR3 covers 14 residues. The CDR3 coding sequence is TGTGCCAGCAGCCCTCGGTTGGTACCAGGGGAGCAGTTCTTC. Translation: CASSPRLVPGEQFF.

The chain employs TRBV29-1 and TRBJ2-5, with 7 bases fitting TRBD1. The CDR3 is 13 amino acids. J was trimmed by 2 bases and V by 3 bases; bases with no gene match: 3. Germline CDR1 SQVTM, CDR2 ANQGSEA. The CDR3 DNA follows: TGCAGCGTTGAGGGACAGAGACAAGAGACCCAGTACTTC. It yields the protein CSVEGQRQETQYF.

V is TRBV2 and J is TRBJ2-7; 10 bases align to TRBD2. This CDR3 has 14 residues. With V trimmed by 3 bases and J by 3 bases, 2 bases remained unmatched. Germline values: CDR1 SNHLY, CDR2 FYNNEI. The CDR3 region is CASSDLAGDYEQYF. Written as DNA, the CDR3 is TGTGCCAGCAGTGACCTAGCGGGAGACTACGAGCAGTACTTC.

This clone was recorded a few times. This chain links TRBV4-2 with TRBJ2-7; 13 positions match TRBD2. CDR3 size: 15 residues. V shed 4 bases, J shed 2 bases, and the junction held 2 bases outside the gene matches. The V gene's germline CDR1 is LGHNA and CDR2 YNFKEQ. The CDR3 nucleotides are TGTGCCAGCAGCCCAGGACTAGCGGGAGCCTACGAGCAGTACTTC. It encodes CASSPGLAGAYEQYF.

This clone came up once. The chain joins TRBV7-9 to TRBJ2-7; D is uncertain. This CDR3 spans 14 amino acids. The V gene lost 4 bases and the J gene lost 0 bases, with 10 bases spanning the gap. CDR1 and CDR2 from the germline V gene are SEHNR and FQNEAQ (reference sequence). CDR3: CASSSSAVSYEQYF. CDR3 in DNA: TGTGCCAGCAGCTCATCGGCAGTCTCCTACGAGCAGTACTTC.

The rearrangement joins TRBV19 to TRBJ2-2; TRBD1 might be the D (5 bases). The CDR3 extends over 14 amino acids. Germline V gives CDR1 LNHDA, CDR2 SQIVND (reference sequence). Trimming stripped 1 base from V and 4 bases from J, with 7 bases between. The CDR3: CASSIARATGELFF. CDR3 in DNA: TGTGCCAGTAGTATAGCCAGGGCCACCGGGGAGCTGTTTTTT.

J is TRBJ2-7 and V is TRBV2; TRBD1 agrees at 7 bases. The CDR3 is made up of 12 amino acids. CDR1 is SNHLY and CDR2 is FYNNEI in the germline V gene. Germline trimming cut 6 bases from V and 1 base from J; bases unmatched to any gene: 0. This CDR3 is CASRTGSYEQYF. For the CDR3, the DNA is TGTGCCAGCAGGACAGGGTCCTACGAGCAGTACTTC.

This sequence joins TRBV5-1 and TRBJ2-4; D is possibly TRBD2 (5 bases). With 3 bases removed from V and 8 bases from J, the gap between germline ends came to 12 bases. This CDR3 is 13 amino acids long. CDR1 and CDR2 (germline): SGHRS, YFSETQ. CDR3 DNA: TGCGCCAGCAGCTCCGGACTGAAGGACATTCAGTACTTC. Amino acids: CASSSGLKDIQYF.

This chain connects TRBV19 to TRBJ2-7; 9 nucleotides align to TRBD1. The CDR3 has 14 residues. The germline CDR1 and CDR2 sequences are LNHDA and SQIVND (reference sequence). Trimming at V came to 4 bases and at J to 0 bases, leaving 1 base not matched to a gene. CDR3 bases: TGTGCCAGTAGTACGACAGGGGGCTCCTACGAGCAGTACTTC. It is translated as CASSTTGGSYEQYF.

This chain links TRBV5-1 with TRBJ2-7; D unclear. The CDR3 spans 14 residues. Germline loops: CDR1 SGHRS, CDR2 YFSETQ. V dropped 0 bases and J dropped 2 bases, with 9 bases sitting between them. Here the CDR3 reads CASSLVPDTYEQYF. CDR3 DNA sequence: TGCGCCAGCAGCTTGGTTCCAGATACCTACGAGCAGTACTTC.

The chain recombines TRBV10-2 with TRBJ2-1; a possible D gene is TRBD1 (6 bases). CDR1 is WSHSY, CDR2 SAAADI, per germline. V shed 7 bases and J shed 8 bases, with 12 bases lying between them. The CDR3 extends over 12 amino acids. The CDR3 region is CASTPGDHEQFF. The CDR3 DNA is TGCGCCAGCACTCCAGGGGATCATGAGCAGTTCTTC.

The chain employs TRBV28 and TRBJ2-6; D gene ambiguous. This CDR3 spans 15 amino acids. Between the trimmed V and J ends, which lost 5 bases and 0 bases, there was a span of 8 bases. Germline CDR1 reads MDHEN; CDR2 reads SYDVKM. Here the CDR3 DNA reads TGTGCCAGCAGTCCTCAGCACTCTGGGGCCAACGTCCTGACTTTC. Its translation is CASSPQHSGANVLTF.

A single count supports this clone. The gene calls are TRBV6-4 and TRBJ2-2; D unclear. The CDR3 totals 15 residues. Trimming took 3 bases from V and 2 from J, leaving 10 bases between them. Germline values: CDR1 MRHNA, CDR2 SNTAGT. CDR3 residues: CASSEEEGNTGELFF. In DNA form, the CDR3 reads TGTGCCAGCAGTGAAGAAGAAGGAAACACCGGGGAGCTGTTTTTT.

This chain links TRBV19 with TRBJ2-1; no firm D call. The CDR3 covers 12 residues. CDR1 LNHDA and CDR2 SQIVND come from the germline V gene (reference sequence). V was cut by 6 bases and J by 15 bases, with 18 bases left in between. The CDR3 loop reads CASRSPGLASFF. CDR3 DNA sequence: TGTGCCAGTAGAAGCCCGGGCCTGGCTTCGTTCTTC.

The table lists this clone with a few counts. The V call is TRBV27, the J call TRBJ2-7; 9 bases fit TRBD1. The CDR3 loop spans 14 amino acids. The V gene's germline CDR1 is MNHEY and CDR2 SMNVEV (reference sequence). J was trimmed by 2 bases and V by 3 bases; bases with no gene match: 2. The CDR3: CASSLDRGPYEQYF. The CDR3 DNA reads TGTGCCAGCAGTTTGGACAGGGGTCCCTACGAGCAGTACTTC.

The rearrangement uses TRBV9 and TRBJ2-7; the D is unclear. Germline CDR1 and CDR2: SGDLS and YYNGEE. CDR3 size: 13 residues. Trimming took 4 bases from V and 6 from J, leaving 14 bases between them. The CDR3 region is CASSSRLAIEQYF. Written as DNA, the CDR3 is TGTGCCAGCAGCTCTCGGTTGGCCATCGAGCAGTACTTC. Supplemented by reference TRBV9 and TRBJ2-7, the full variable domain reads DSGVTQTPKHLITATGQRVTLRCSPRSGDLSVYWYQQSLDQGLQFLIQYYNGEERAKGNILERFSAQQFPDLHSELNLSSLELGDSALYFCASSSRLAIEQYFGPGTRLTVT.

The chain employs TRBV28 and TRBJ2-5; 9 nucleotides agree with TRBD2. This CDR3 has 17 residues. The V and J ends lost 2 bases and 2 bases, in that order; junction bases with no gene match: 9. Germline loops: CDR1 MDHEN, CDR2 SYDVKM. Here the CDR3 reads CASSLSGLASPQETQYF. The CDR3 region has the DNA TGTGCCAGCAGTTTAAGCGGACTAGCGAGCCCACAAGAGACCCAGTACTTC.

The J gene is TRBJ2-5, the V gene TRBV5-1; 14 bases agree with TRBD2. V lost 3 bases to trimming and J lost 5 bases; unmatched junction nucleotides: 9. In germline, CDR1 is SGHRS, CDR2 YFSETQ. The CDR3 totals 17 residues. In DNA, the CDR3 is TGCGCCAGCAGCTGGGGACTAGCGGGAGCGGGTAAGGAGACCCAGTACTTC. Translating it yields CASSWGLAGAGKETQYF.

The CDR3 DNA follows: TGCGCCAGCAGCCCGGACTGGGAGGAACAGCCCCAGCATTTT. Amino acid sequence: CASSPDWEEQPQHF. This chain links TRBV5-1 with TRBJ1-5; D is uncertain. The CDR3 contains 14 residues. V was pared by 4 bases and J by 7 bases, with 15 bases between. CDR1 SGHRS and CDR2 YFSETQ come from the germline V gene.

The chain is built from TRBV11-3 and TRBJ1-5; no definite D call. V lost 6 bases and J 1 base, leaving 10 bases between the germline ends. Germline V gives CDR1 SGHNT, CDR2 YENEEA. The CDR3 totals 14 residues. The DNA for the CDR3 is TGTGCCAGCAGAATGGGTACCAGCAATCAGCCCCAGCATTTT. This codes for CASRMGTSNQPQHF.

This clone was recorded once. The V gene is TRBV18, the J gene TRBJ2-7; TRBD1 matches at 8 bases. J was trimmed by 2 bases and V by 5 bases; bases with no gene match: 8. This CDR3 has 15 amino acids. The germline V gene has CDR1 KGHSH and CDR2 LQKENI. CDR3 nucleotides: TGTGCCAGCTCAAGAAGACAGGGGAATACCTACGAGCAGTACTTC. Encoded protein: CASSRRQGNTYEQYF.

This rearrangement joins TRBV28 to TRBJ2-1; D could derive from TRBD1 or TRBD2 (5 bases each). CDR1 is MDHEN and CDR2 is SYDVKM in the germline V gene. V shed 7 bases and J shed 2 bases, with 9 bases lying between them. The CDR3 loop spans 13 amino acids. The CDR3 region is CASNQGPYNEQFF. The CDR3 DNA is TGTGCCAGCAACCAGGGACCCTACAATGAGCAGTTCTTC.

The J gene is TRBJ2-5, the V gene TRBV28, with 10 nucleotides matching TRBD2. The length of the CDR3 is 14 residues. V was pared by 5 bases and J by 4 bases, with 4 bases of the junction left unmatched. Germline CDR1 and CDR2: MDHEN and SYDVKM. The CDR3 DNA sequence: TGTGCCAGCAGTGCTCTAGCGGGAGTAGAGACCCAGTACTTC. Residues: CASSALAGVETQYF.

In nucleotides, the CDR3 is TGCGCCAGCAGCCAACAGGGGGCGCCGGACACCGGGGAGCTGTTTTTT. Translated: CASSQQGAPDTGELFF. V is TRBV5-1 and J is TRBJ2-2, with 9 bases aligning to TRBD1. The CDR3 covers 16 residues. Unmatched junction bases numbered 7, after V lost 4 bases and J lost 3 bases. Germline V lookup: CDR1 SGHRS, CDR2 YFSETQ.

The CDR3 DNA follows: TGTGCTAGTGGCCCAGGGACGGGAGTATACAATGAGCAGTTCTTC. This encodes CASGPGTGVYNEQFF. The V call is TRBV12-5, the J call TRBJ2-1; the D gene is possibly TRBD2 (6 bases). The V gene lost 6 bases and the J gene lost 4 bases, with 16 bases spanning the gap. CDR1 LGHNT and CDR2 FRNRAP come from the germline V gene. The CDR3 has 15 amino acids.

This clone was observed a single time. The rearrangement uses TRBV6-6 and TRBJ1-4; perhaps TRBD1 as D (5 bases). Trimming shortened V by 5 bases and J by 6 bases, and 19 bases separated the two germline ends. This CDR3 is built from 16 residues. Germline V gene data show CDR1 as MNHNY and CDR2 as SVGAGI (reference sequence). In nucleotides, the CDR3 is TGTGCCAGCAGTACCTCACAGCTCGGGGCCTATGAAAAACTGTTTTTT. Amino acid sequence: CASSTSQLGAYEKLFF.

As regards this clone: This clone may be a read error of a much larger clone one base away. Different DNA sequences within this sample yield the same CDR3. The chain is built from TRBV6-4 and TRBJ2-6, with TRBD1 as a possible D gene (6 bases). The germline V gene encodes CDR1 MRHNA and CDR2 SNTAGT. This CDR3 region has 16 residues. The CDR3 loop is CASSDVGASGANVLTF. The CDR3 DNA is TGTGCTAGCAGTGACGTGGGGGCCTCTGGGGCCAACGTCCTGACTTTC.

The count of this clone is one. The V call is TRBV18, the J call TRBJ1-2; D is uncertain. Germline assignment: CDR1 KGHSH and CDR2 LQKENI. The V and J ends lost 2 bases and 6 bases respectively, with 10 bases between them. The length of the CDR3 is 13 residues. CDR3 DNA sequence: TGTGCCAGCTCACCAGGGGTCGGGGATGGCTACACCTTC. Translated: CASSPGVGDGYTF.

For the CDR3, the DNA is TGTGCCAGCAGTGAAGCCGCGTCAAGAGCCAATGGCTACACCTTC. As protein: CASSEAASRANGYTF. This sequence joins TRBV2 and TRBJ1-2; unclear D gene. The CDR3 runs to 15 residues. V was shortened by 0 bases and J by 6 bases, with 14 bases between the two germline ends. CDR1 is SNHLY and CDR2 is FYNNEI in the germline V gene. The variable domain in full, completed from reference TRBV2 and TRBJ1-2, reads EPEVTQTPSHQVTQMGQEVILRCVPISNHLYFYWYRQILGQKVEFLVSFYNNEISEKSEIFDDQFSVERPDGSNFTLKIRSTKLEDSAMYFCASSEAASRANGYTFGSGTRLTVV.